The text below deals with one TCR beta chain. Its specificity is not known. The data were taken from a study of OX40 agonist ivuxolimab in advanced cancers. Findings of the study overall: No antigen was identified for the clonally expanded peripheral T cells. Expanded clones were, on average, more numerous among CD8+ T cells than CD4+.

Between the trimmed V and J ends, which lost 0 bases and 0 bases, there was a span of 6 bases. The CDR3 runs 15 residues. Germline V gene sequence: CDR1 SGHDT, CDR2 YYEEEE. The method was immunoSEQ multiplex PCR; TCRdb's version includes in-frame clones alone and lacks a portion of them. The sample contains approximately 98,000 clones, around 93% of which appear only once. Sequenced here: CD4+ or CD8+ T cells sorted from blood, sampled in a trial of the OX40 agonist ivuxolimab. The TCR originated in an adult with an advanced solid tumor such as melanoma, head and neck, liver or kidney cancer. The V and J genes are TRBV5-6 and TRBJ1-4, with D hard to call. The CDR3 DNA reads as TGTGCCAGCAGCTTGGCGGGGTCAACTAATGAAAAACTGTTTTTT. Residues: CASSLAGSTNEKLFF.